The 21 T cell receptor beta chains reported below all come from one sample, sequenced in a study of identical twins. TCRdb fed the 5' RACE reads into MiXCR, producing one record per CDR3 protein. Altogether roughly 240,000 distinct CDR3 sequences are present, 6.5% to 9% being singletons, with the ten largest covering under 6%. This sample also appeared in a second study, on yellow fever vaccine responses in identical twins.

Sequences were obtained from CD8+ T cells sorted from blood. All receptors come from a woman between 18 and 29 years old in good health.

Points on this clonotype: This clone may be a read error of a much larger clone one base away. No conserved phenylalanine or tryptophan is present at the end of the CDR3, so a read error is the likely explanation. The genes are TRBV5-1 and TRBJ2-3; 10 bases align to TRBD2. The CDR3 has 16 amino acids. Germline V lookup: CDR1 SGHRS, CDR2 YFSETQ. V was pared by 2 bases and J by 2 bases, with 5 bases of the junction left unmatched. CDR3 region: CASSFPLAGDTDTQYL. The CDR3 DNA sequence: TGCGCCAGCAGCTTCCCCCTAGCGGGGGACACAGATACGCAGTATTTA.

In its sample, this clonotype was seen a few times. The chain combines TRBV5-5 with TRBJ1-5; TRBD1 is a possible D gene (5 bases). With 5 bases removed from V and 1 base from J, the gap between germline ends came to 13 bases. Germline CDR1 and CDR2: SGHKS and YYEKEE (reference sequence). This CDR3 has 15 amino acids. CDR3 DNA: TGTGCCAGCAGAGAGACAGACGGCAGCAATCAGCCCCAGCATTTT. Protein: CASRETDGSNQPQHF.

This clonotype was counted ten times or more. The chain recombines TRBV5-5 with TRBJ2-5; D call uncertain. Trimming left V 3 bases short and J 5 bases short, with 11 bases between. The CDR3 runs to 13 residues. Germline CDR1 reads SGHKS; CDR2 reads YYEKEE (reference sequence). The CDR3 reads CASSYLNEETQYF. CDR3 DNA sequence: TGTGCCAGCAGCTACTTGAACGAGGAGACCCAGTACTTC. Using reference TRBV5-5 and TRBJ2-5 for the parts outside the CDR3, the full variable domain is DAGVTQSPTHLIKTRGQQVTLRCSPISGHKSVSWYQQVLGQGPQFIFQYYEKEERGRGNFPDRFSARQFPNYSSELNVNALLLGDSALYLCASSYLNEETQYFGPGTRLLVL.

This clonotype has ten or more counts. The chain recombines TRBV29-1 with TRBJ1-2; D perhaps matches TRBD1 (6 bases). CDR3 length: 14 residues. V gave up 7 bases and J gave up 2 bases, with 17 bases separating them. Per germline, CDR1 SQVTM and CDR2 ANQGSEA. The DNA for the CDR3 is TGCAGCGCTCGGACAGAGACTTCGAACTATGGCTACACCTTC. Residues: CSARTETSNYGYTF.

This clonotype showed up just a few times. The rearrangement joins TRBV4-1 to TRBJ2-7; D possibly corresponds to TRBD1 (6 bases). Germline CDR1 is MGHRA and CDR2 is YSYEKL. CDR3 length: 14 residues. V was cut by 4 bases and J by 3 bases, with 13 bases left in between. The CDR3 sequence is CASSPQGNLYEQYV. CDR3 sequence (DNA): TGCGCCAGCAGCCCCCAGGGGAATCTCTACGAGCAGTACGTC.

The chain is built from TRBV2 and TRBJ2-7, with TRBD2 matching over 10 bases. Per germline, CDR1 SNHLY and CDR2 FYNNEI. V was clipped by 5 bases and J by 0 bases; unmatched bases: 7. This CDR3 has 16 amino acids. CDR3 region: CASSRLSGRSSYEQYF. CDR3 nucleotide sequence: TGTGCCAGCAGTCGTCTTAGCGGGAGGAGCTCCTACGAGCAGTACTTC.

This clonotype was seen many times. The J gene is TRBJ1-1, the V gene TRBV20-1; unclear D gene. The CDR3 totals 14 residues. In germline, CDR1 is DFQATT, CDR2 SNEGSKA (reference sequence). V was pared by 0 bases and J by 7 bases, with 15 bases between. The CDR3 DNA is TGCAGTGCTAGAGATAGCCGTTCCGAACTTGAAGCTTTCTTT. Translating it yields CSARDSRSELEAFF.

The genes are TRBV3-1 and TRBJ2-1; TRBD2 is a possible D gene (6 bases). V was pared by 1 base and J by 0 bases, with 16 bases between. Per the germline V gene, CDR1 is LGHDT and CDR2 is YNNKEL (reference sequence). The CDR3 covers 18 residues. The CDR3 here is CASSQAGGWGSSYNEQFF. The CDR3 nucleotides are TGTGCCAGCAGCCAAGCTGGGGGGTGGGGGAGCTCCTACAATGAGCAGTTCTTC.

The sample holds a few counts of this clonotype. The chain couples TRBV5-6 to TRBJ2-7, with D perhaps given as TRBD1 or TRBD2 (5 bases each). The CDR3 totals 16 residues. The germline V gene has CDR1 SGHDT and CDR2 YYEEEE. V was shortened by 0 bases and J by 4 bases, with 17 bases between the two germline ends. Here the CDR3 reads CASSLAGTRSGYEQYV. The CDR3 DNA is TGTGCCAGCAGCTTGGCCGGGACGAGGTCGGGATACGAGCAGTACGTC.

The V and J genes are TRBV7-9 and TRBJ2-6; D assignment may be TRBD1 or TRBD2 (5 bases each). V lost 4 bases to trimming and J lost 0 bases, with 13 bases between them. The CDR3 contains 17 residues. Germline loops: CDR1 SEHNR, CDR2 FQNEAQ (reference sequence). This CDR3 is CASSSGRTSSGANVLTF. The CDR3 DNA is TGTGCCAGCAGCTCGGGACGGACGAGCTCTGGGGCCAACGTCCTGACTTTC.

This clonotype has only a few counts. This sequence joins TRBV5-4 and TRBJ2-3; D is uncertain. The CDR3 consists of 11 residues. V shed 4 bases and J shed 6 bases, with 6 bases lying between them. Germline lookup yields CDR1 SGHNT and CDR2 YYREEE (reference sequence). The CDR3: CASSLWDTQYF. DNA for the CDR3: TGTGCCAGCAGCCTCTGGGATACGCAGTATTTT.

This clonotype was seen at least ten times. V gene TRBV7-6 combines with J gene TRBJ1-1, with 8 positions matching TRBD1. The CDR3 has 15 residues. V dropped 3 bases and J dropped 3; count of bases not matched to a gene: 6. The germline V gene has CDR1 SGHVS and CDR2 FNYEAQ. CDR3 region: CASSLTGEDDTEAFF. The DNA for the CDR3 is TGTGCCAGCAGCTTGACAGGGGAGGATGACACTGAAGCTTTCTTT.

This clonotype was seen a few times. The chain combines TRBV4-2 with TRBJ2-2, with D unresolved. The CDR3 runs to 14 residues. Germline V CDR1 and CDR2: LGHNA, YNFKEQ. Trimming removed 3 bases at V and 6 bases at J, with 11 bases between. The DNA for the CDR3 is TGTGCCAGCAGCCAGGGCGTGCTGGCCGGGGAGCTGTTTTTT. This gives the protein CASSQGVLAGELFF.

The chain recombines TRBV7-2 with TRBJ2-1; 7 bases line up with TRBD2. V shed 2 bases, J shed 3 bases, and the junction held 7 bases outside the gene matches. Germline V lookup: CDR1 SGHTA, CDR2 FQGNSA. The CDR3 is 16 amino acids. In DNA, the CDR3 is TGTGCCAGCAGCTTAACTGCGGGAGTAATCTACAATGAGCAGTTCTTC. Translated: CASSLTAGVIYNEQFF.

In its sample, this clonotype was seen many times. The DNA of the CDR3 is TGTGCCATCAGTGAGTCGCCCTCCGGCTCTGGAAACACCATATATTTT. Amino acid sequence: CAISESPSGSGNTIYF. The chain carries TRBV10-3 and TRBJ1-3; D unclear. CDR1 ENHRY and CDR2 SYGVKD come from the germline V gene. The CDR3 runs 16 residues. With 0 bases removed from V and 0 bases from J, the gap between germline ends came to 9 bases.

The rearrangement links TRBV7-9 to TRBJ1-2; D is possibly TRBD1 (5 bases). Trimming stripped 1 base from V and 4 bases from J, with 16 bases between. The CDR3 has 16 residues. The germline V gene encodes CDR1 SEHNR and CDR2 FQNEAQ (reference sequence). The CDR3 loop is CASSLDPRDGPYGYTF. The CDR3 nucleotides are TGTGCCAGCAGCTTAGACCCCCGGGACGGACCCTATGGCTACACCTTC.

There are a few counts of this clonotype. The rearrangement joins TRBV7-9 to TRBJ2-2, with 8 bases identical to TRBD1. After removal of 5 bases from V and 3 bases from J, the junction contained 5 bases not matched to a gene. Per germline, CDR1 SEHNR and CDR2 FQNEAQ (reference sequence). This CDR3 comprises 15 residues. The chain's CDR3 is CASSLNRGDTGELFF. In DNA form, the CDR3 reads TGTGCCAGCAGCCTTAACAGGGGGGACACCGGGGAGCTGTTTTTT. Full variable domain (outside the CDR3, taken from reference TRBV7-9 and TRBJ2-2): DTGVSQNPRHKITKRGQNVTFRCDPISEHNRLYWYRQTLGQGPEFLTYFQNEAQLEKSRLLSDRFSAERPKGSFSTLEIQRTEQGDSAMYLCASSLNRGDTGELFFGEGSRLTVL.

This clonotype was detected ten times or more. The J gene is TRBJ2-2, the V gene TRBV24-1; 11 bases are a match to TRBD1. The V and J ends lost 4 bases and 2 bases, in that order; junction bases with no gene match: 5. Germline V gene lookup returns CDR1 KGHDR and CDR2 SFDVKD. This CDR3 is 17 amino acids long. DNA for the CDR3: TGTGCCACCAGTGAATGGACAGGGGGCCTCAACACCGGGGAGCTGTTTTTT. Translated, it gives CATSEWTGGLNTGELFF.

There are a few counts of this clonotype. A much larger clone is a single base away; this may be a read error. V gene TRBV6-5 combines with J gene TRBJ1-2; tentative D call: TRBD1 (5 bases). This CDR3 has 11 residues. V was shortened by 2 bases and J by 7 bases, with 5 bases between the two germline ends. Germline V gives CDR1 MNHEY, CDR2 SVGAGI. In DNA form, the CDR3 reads TGTGCCAGCAGTTACGGGGGTGGCTACACCTTC. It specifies CASSYGGGYTF.

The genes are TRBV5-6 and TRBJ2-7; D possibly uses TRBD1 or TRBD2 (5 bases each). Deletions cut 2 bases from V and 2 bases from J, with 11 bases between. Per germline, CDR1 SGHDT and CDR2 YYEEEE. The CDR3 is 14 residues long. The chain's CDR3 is CASSFGATTYEQYV. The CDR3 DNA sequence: TGTGCCAGCAGCTTCGGGGCGACGACCTACGAGCAGTACGTC.

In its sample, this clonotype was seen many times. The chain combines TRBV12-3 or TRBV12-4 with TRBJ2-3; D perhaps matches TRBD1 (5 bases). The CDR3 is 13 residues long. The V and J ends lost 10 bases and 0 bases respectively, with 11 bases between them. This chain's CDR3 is CATEDSSTDTQYF. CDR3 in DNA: TGTGCCACCGAAGACAGTAGCACAGATACGCAGTATTTT.